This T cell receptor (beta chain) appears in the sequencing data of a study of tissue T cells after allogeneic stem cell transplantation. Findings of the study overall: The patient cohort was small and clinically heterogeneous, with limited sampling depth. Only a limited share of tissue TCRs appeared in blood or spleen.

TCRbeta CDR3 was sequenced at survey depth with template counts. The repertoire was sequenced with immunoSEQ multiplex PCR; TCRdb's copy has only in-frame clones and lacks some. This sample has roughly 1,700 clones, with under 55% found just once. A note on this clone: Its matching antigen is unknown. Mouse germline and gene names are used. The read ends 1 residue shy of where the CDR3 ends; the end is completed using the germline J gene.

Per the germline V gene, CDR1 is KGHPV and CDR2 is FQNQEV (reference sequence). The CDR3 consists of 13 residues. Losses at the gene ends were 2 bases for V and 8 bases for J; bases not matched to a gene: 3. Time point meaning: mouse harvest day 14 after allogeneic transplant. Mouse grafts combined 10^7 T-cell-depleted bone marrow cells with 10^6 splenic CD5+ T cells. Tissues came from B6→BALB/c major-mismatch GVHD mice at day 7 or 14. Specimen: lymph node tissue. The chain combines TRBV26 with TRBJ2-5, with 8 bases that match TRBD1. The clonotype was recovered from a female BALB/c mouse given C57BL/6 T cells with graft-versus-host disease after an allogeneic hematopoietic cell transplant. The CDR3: CASSLGQGGTQYF. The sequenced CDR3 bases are TGTGCCAGCAGTCTGGGACAGGGAGGCACCCAGTAC.